This T cell receptor beta chain was retrieved from a study of blood T cells in healthy people across ages. Study outcomes and limitations: Older individuals had lower TCR beta diversity per million T cells (the decline was roughly linear).

The second PCR ran about 7 to 12 cycles with a sample-barcoded 5' primer and J-beta primers. TCRdb fed the 5' RACE reads into MiXCR, producing one record per CDR3 protein. The data contain 1.5 million or so distinct CDR3 sequences, about 43% of them singletons. Worth noting for this clonotype: As yet, its antigen is unknown. One end of the junction does not line up with germline, which may come from a read error.

Sequenced: blood. This TCR was sampled from a woman aged 18-29 years in good health.

The CDR3 loop is CASSLGTGTYKQYF. CDR3 coding DNA: TGCGCCAGCAGCTTGGGGACAGGAACCTACAAGCAGTACTTC. The rearrangement links TRBV5-1 to TRBJ2-7; TRBD1 aligns across 7 bases. CDR1 and CDR2 from the germline V gene are SGHRS and YFSETQ. The CDR3 sequence is 14 residues long.